A single sample is the source of the 24 T cell receptor beta chains below, sequenced in a study of identical twins. TCRdb recomputed calls from the 5' RACE reads with MiXCR, one row per CDR3 protein. The data show 260,000 or so distinct CDR3 sequences, 6.5% to 9% seen once. These same records also appear under a second study, on yellow fever vaccine responses in identical twins.

The sample taken for sequencing was CD8+ T cells sorted from blood. The receptor source for this set is a woman under 30 in good health.

The rearrangement uses TRBV29-1 and TRBJ1-1; 7 nucleotides match TRBD1. The ends lost 3 bases at V and 1 base at J; junction bases unmatched: 23. The CDR3 loop spans 20 amino acids. The germline V gene encodes CDR1 SQVTM and CDR2 ANQGSEA. CDR3 in DNA: TGCAGCGTTGAGGGCCCACTGACCACAGGGGCCGCAGGGGGGAACACTGAAGCTTTCTTT. The encoded protein is CSVEGPLTTGAAGGNTEAFF.

This clonotype was counted between two and nine times. The V call is TRBV12-3 or TRBV12-4, the J call TRBJ2-3; D remains ambiguous. V was cut by 2 bases and J by 0 bases, with 9 bases left in between. The CDR3 is 15 residues long. CDR3 coding DNA: TGTGCCAGCAGTTTAAGTAGCAGTAGCACAGATACGCAGTATTTT. It encodes CASSLSSSSTDTQYF.

This clonotype appeared a few times. The chain combines TRBV6-5 with TRBJ2-3; the D call may be TRBD1 or TRBD2 (6 bases each). The CDR3 covers 17 residues. The germline V gene encodes CDR1 MNHEY and CDR2 SVGAGI. Trimming shortened V by 0 bases and J by 1 base, and 14 bases separated the two germline ends. CDR3 coding DNA: TGTGCCAGCAGTTACTCGAGTTGGGGGGCGGGCACAGATACGCAGTATTTT. Its translation is CASSYSSWGAGTDTQYF.

This clonotype was observed a few times. This chain connects TRBV6-5 to TRBJ2-2; 7 bases match TRBD2. After removal of 4 bases from V and 5 bases from J, the junction contained 7 bases not matched to a gene. Germline loops: CDR1 MNHEY, CDR2 SVGAGI. This CDR3 region has 15 residues. The chain's CDR3 is CASSFYEAGTGELFF. The CDR3 bases are TGTGCCAGCAGTTTTTATGAAGCGGGAACCGGGGAGCTGTTTTTT.

This clonotype was seen repeatedly, ten times or more. DNA of the CDR3: TGCAGCGTTGAGGGACTAGCGGAAGTAGTATACAATGAGCAGTTCTTC. The encoded protein is CSVEGLAEVVYNEQFF. The V and J genes are TRBV29-1 and TRBJ2-1; 11 bases fit TRBD2. Germline V gene sequence: CDR1 SQVTM, CDR2 ANQGSEA. The V segment lost 3 bases and the J segment 4 bases; nucleotides outside the gene matches: 8. The CDR3 is 16 amino acids.

The chain uses TRBV29-1 and TRBJ2-5, with 7 positions matching TRBD1. The V and J ends lost 6 bases and 5 bases, in that order; junction bases with no gene match: 15. The CDR3 consists of 15 residues. CDR1 is SQVTM and CDR2 is ANQGSEA in the germline V gene. The CDR3 reads CSVHGLRGYRETQYF. In nucleotides, the CDR3 is TGCAGCGTCCACGGGCTCAGGGGGTATCGGGAGACCCAGTACTTC.

This clonotype was observed a few times. The chain joins TRBV20-1 to TRBJ1-1, with unresolved D. Per germline, CDR1 DFQATT and CDR2 SNEGSKA (reference sequence). The germline V and J ends were trimmed by 0 bases and 3 bases, with 17 bases remaining between them. This CDR3 comprises 16 residues. Here the CDR3 DNA reads TGCAGTGCTAGAGATCGGGCGGTTCGCTTGTACACTGAAGCTTTCTTT. Translation gives CSARDRAVRLYTEAFF.

The gene calls are TRBV9 and TRBJ1-5; 8 bases line up with TRBD1. This CDR3 comprises 14 residues. Unmatched junction bases numbered 7, after V lost 3 bases and J lost 8 bases. The V gene's germline CDR1 is SGDLS and CDR2 YYNGEE. The DNA of the CDR3 is TGTGCCAGCAGCGGCGACAGGGGCTTGGAGCCCCAGCATTTT. Translation gives CASSGDRGLEPQHF. Variable domain in full (rest from reference TRBV9 and TRBJ1-5): DSGVTQTPKHLITATGQRVTLRCSPRSGDLSVYWYQQSLDQGLQFLIQYYNGEERAKGNILERFSAQQFPDLHSELNLSSLELGDSALYFCASSGDRGLEPQHFGDGTRLSIL.

This clonotype has a count of ten or more. The rearrangement joins TRBV5-1 to TRBJ2-3; D may correspond to TRBD1 or TRBD2 (5 bases each). CDR3 length: 15 amino acids. The germline V and J ends were trimmed by 1 base and 3 bases, with 12 bases remaining between them. The germline V gene encodes CDR1 SGHRS and CDR2 YFSETQ. The CDR3 DNA is TGCGCCAGCAGCTTGCTGGGCAGGGAGACAGATACGCAGTATTTT. Translated: CASSLLGRETDTQYF.

This clonotype was counted a few times. The chain combines TRBV9 with TRBJ2-1, with D maybe TRBD1 (6 bases). The CDR3 is 14 amino acids. Germline V lookup: CDR1 SGDLS, CDR2 YYNGEE. V lost 5 bases, J lost 1 base, and 10 bases lay in between. This CDR3 is CASSTGFSYNEQFF. DNA of the CDR3: TGTGCCAGCAGTACAGGGTTTTCCTACAATGAGCAGTTCTTC.

This clonotype was counted many times. V gene TRBV4-1 combines with J gene TRBJ2-7; 10 bases agree with TRBD1. Germline V lookup: CDR1 MGHRA, CDR2 YSYEKL. The V segment lost 4 bases and the J segment 3 bases; nucleotides outside the gene matches: 3. The CDR3 spans 14 residues. The DNA of the CDR3 is TGCGCCAGCAGCCCTCGGACAGGGGGCTACGAGCAGTACTTC. It yields the protein CASSPRTGGYEQYF.

This clonotype was observed at least ten times. The chain uses TRBV29-1 and TRBJ1-1; TRBD1 matches at 7 bases. V was pared by 0 bases and J by 4 bases, with 14 bases of the junction left unmatched. From germline, CDR1 is SQVTM and CDR2 ANQGSEA. This CDR3 region has 17 residues. CDR3 residues: CSVEDKETDRVSTEAFF. The CDR3 DNA sequence: TGCAGCGTTGAAGATAAGGAGACTGACAGGGTGAGCACTGAAGCTTTCTTT.

This clonotype was detected many times. The chain is built from TRBV11-1 and TRBJ2-1, with 15 bases fitting TRBD2. The V gene end was trimmed by 6 bases and the J gene end by 0 bases; junction bases not matched to a gene: 6. Per germline, CDR1 SGHAT and CDR2 FQDESV (reference sequence). The CDR3 is made up of 18 amino acids. The CDR3 protein is CASRGLAGGRSSYNEQFF. In nucleotides, the CDR3 is TGTGCCAGCAGGGGACTAGCGGGGGGTCGAAGCTCCTACAATGAGCAGTTCTTC.

The chain joins TRBV4-1 to TRBJ2-7; 9 nucleotides line up with TRBD2. The V gene's germline CDR1 is MGHRA and CDR2 YSYEKL. V gave up 4 bases and J gave up 0 bases; unmatched junction bases: 4. This CDR3 spans 15 amino acids. In DNA form, the CDR3 reads TGCGCCAGCAGCCTCCTAGCGGGGAGCTCCTACGAGCAGTACGTC. This translates into CASSLLAGSSYEQYV.

The chain joins TRBV20-1 to TRBJ2-1; D is undetermined. Germline V gene data show CDR1 as DFQATT and CDR2 as SNEGSKA (reference sequence). The length of the CDR3 is 15 residues. The V gene lost 0 bases and the J gene lost 1 base, with 10 bases spanning the gap. CDR3 DNA: TGCAGTGCTAGAGATCGGGTAGTATCCTACAATGAGCAGTTCTTC. This gives the protein CSARDRVVSYNEQFF.

This chain connects TRBV27 to TRBJ2-1; 11 bases align to TRBD1. Germline V CDR1 and CDR2: MNHEY, SMNVEV (reference sequence). Trimming took 7 bases from V and 7 from J; bases not matched to a gene: 9. The CDR3 is made up of 15 amino acids. CDR3 sequence reads: CASNLLGQGANEQFF. For the CDR3, the DNA is TGTGCCAGCAACTTACTTGGACAGGGGGCGAATGAGCAGTTCTTC.

This clonotype was found many times. This chain's CDR3 is CASSLTDYNEQFF. For the CDR3, the DNA is TGTGCCAGCAGCTTAACAGACTACAATGAGCAGTTCTTC. The gene calls are TRBV5-5 and TRBJ2-1; D uncertain. The germline V gene has CDR1 SGHKS and CDR2 YYEKEE (reference sequence). Trimming removed 2 bases from V and 3 bases from J, with 6 bases in between. The CDR3 loop spans 13 amino acids.

The chain has TRBV7-8 and TRBJ2-1; D uncertain. Looked up from germline, CDR1 is SGHVS and CDR2 is FQNEAQ. V was trimmed by 3 bases and J by 0 bases, leaving 12 bases between them. There are 16 residues in the CDR3. The CDR3 DNA reads as TGTGCCAGCAGCTTGCTTGGGGTCTCCTCCTACAATGAGCAGTTCTTC. This sequence encodes CASSLLGVSSYNEQFF. Variable domain in full (rest from reference TRBV7-8 and TRBJ2-1): GAGVSQSPRYKVAKRGQDVALRCDPISGHVSLFWYQQALGQGPEFLTYFQNEAQLDKSGLPSDRFFAERPEGSVSTLKIQRTQQEDSAVYLCASSLLGVSSYNEQFFGPGTRLTVL.

This clonotype came up many times. In DNA form, the CDR3 reads TGCAGTGCCGGGGCGGGTACAGGGTCTTGGGAGCAGTTCTTC. Protein: CSAGAGTGSWEQFF. The chain couples TRBV20-1 to TRBJ2-1; TRBD1 might be the D (6 bases). There are 14 residues in the CDR3. The V and J ends lost 6 bases and 10 bases respectively, with 22 bases between them. Germline CDR1 and CDR2: DFQATT and SNEGSKA (reference sequence).

This clonotype was recorded at least ten times. The chain has TRBV12-3 or TRBV12-4 and TRBJ1-2; no firm D call. CDR3 length equals 13 residues. V lost 2 bases, J lost 5 bases, and 9 bases lay in between. The CDR3 sequence: CASSLSPGYGYTF. The DNA for the CDR3 is TGTGCCAGCAGTTTATCCCCGGGGTATGGCTACACCTTC.

Many counts were recorded for this clonotype. The rearrangement joins TRBV5-1 to TRBJ2-1; no reliable D call. This CDR3 is 15 amino acids long. V lost 3 bases, J lost 5 bases, and 15 bases lay in between. CDR1 is SGHRS and CDR2 is YFSETQ in the germline V gene. For the CDR3, the DNA is TGCGCCAGCAGCTGGTCCCGATTCCCTGACAATGAGCAGTTCTTC. Its translation: CASSWSRFPDNEQFF.

The chain employs TRBV9 and TRBJ1-1; perhaps TRBD1 as D (5 bases). V was shortened by 0 bases and J by 5 bases, with 8 bases between the two germline ends. The germline V gene encodes CDR1 SGDLS and CDR2 YYNGEE. The CDR3 runs 13 residues. The CDR3 DNA sequence: TGTGCCAGCAGCGTAGAAGGGGAGACTGAAGCTTTCTTT. This codes for CASSVEGETEAFF.

The rearrangement joins TRBV7-9 to TRBJ1-4; D is undetermined. Trimming cost V 8 bases and J 0 bases, with 7 bases left between them. The CDR3 consists of 13 residues. Germline V lookup: CDR1 SEHNR, CDR2 FQNEAQ (reference sequence). The CDR3 protein is CASGGTTNEKLFF. The CDR3 bases are TGTGCCAGCGGAGGGACAACTAATGAAAAACTGTTTTTT.

This clonotype occurred many times. The rearrangement uses TRBV9 and TRBJ2-3; tentatively, D is TRBD2 (6 bases). Trimming left V 3 bases short and J 5 bases short, with 13 bases between. Germline CDR1 and CDR2: SGDLS and YYNGEE. The CDR3 spans 14 residues. The CDR3 DNA follows: TGTGCCAGCAGCGCCGGTGGGGGAGGAGATACGCAGTATTTT. Its translation: CASSAGGGGDTQYF.